This TCR beta chain originates from a study of blood T cell repertoires in COVID-19. Looking at the study overall: PBMCs, B-cell-depleted T cells, or T cells were the source of the cDNA or gDNA that made up the material.

Between the trimmed V and J ends, which lost 7 bases and 8 bases, there was a span of 18 bases. The germline V gene has CDR1 MNHEY and CDR2 SMNVEV (reference sequence). This CDR3 is built from 14 residues. Enrollment of patients from Seattle took place during active infection, with longitudinal follow-up. Authors' analysis steps: Estimated nucleated cell counts came from reference gene primer amplification. Here immunoSEQ multiplex PCR was the method, and the copy in TCRdb shows in-frame clones only, minus some. The DNA was the basis for D and trimming; V, J and clone size are from that table. The table shows 300,000 to 400,000 clones, with approximately 90% occurring only once.

This rearrangement joins TRBV27 to TRBJ2-1; maybe TRBD1 (6 bases). The material sequenced was peripheral blood. The sequence came from a woman in her thirties with COVID-19, enrolled during active disease. CDR3 DNA sequence: TGTGCCAGCAAGTTTAGGGGGTCCCGCGATGAGCAGTTCTTC. It yields the protein CASKFRGSRDEQFF.